This T cell receptor beta chain originates from a study of T cells after yellow fever vaccination. Study-level information: SMART-Seq v4 Ultra Low Input prepared the low-cell-number fractions.

Notes on the study in general: Post-booster samples contained most primary-vaccination clones (about 95% CD4, around 88% CD8). Researchers noted that a small share of clonotypes showed up in both CD4 and CD8 compartments.

A universal primer site and UMIs were added as TCR cDNA was made by 5'RACE template switching. Each CDR3 protein gets one entry after TCRdb re-called the 5' RACE reads with MiXCR. The sample consists of over 200,000 distinct CDR3 sequences, over 6.5% of them appearing once. Trimming removed 2 bases from V and 4 bases from J, with 9 bases in between. CDR3 length equals 13 residues. In germline, CDR1 is DFQATT, CDR2 SNEGSKA (reference sequence). Of note for this clonotype: The antigen is unknown.

Specimen: CD4+ T cells sorted from PBMCs, collected on the day of the yellow fever booster vaccination. The receptor's source is a man aged 30 to 39 who received the YFV17D yellow fever vaccine. V gene TRBV20-1 combines with J gene TRBJ2-1; D is unresolved. Here the CDR3 reads CSARPGPYNEQFF. CDR3 DNA sequence: TGCAGTGCTAGACCCGGACCTTACAATGAGCAGTTCTTC.